This TCR beta chain was sequenced for a study of T cells in lung cancer brain metastases. As concerns this clone: The antigen is unknown.

Study-wide results and caveats: Brain metastasis T cell infiltration was not adjusted for preoperative corticosteroid effects. Paired primaries held more unique productive clones than brain metastases (median roughly 4,600 versus 1,600).

Between about 2.24 and 4.92 ug genomic DNA went in, equal for pairs. Data came from immunoSEQ multiplex PCR; TCRdb stores just in-frame clones and leaves some out. This table holds 5,000 to 7,000 clones, roughly 80% found once. V lost 4 bases and J lost 5, with 18 bases in between. Germline CDR1 and CDR2: GTSNPN and SVGIG (reference sequence). This CDR3 contains 14 residues. The specimen sequenced was tumor tissue from a brain metastasis. The receptor comes from a man aged 45 to 65 with non-small cell lung cancer that had spread to the brain. The rearrangement uses TRBV30 and TRBJ2-7; D might be TRBD1 or TRBD2, each matching 5 bases. The CDR3 is CAWTYGTAQDEQYF. Here the CDR3 DNA reads TGTGCCTGGACGTACGGGACGGCCCAGGACGAGCAGTACTTC.